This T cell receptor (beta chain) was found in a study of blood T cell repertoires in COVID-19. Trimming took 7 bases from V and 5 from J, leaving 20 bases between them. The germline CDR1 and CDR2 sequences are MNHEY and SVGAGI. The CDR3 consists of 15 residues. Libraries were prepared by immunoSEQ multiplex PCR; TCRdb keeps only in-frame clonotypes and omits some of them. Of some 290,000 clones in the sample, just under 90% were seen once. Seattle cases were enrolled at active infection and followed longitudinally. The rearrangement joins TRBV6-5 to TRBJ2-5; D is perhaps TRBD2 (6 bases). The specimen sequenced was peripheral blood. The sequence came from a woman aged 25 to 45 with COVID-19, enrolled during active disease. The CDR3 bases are TGTGCCAGCACCCCCCGCAAAGGAGGGGTTGAGACCCAGTACTTC. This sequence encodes CASTPRKGGVETQYF.